One and the same sample provided the 26 T cell receptor beta chains below, sequenced in a study of OX40 agonist ivuxolimab in advanced cancers. Profiled with immunoSEQ multiplex PCR; TCRdb holds only in-frame clones, not every one. The data contain some 74,000 clones, 86% of them singletons. The sequencing here drew on CD4+ or CD8+ T cells sorted from blood, taken in a trial of the OX40 agonist ivuxolimab. These receptors were collected from an adult with an advanced solid tumor such as melanoma, head and neck, liver or kidney cancer.

This clone was seen a single time. This chain uses TRBV6-1 with TRBJ2-1, with 12 bases matching TRBD1. Germline CDR1 MNHNS, CDR2 SASEGT. CDR3 length equals 15 residues. The junction had 4 bases not matched to a gene; V was cut back by 6 bases and J by 4 bases. This CDR3 reads CASRGTGGGYNEQFF. The DNA of the CDR3 is TGTGCCAGCAGGGGGACAGGGGGCGGGTACAATGAGCAGTTCTTC.

V and J are TRBV5-1 and TRBJ2-1; 7 nucleotides align to TRBD2. V dropped 4 bases and J dropped 1; count of bases not matched to a gene: 8. CDR1 is SGHRS and CDR2 is YFSETQ in the germline V gene. The CDR3 consists of 16 residues. CDR3 in DNA: TGCGCCAGCAGCCTCCCTAGCGGTTCATCCTACAATGAGCAGTTCTTC. As protein: CASSLPSGSSYNEQFF.

The chain employs TRBV6-5 and TRBJ2-2, with D possibly TRBD2 on 5 matching bases. In germline, CDR1 is MNHEY, CDR2 SVGAGI. This CDR3 is 14 amino acids long. Deletions cut 2 bases from V and 5 bases from J, with 9 bases between. The CDR3 nucleotides are TGTGCCAGCAGTTACCAAAGGAGGACCGGGGAGCTGTTTTTT. The encoded protein is CASSYQRRTGELFF.

For the CDR3, the DNA is TGTGCCAGCAGCTTAATGGGACAGGGTGAAAAACTGTTTTTT. Its protein product is CASSLMGQGEKLFF. This chain links TRBV7-2 with TRBJ1-4; 9 bases match TRBD1. The CDR3 sequence is 14 residues long. CDR1 and CDR2 from the germline V gene are SGHTA and FQGNSA. The V segment lost 2 bases and the J segment 7 bases; nucleotides outside the gene matches: 2. The full variable domain, in which reference TRBV7-2 and TRBJ1-4 provide the parts outside the CDR3, is GAGVSQSPSNKVTEKGKDVELRCDPISGHTALYWYRQSLGQGLEFLIYFQGNSAPDKSGLPSDRFSAERTGGSVSTLTIQRTQQEDSAVYLCASSLMGQGEKLFFGSGTQLSVL.

This sequence joins TRBV7-3 and TRBJ2-4, with a weak D call TRBD2 (6 bases). The CDR3 contains 12 residues. With 0 bases removed from V and 15 bases from J, the gap between germline ends came to 12 bases. CDR1 is SGHTA and CDR2 is FQGTGA in the germline V gene. CDR3 nucleotide sequence: TGTGCCAGCAGCTTAACGGGCGGGGTTCCGTACTTC. It yields the protein CASSLTGGVPYF.

This chain uses TRBV19 with TRBJ1-5; 12 bases match TRBD1. The CDR3 extends over 15 amino acids. V was pared by 6 bases and J by 2 bases, with 2 bases of the junction left unmatched. Germline assignment: CDR1 LNHDA and CDR2 SQIVND (reference sequence). CDR3 residues: CASRGQGARNQPQHF. The CDR3 DNA follows: TGTGCCAGTAGGGGACAGGGGGCACGCAATCAGCCCCAGCATTTT.

This sequence joins TRBV27 and TRBJ2-3; 7 nucleotides match TRBD2. Germline-derived CDR1 and CDR2 are MNHEY and SMNVEV (reference sequence). The CDR3 length is 15 residues. Germline trimming cut 3 bases from V and 4 bases from J; bases unmatched to any gene: 7. CDR3 amino acids: CASSLAGVDPDTQYF. The CDR3 region has the DNA TGTGCCAGCAGTTTGGCGGGAGTTGATCCAGATACGCAGTATTTT.

This chain links TRBV4-2 with TRBJ2-1; the D gene is possibly TRBD2 (5 bases). Trimming cost V 0 bases and J 6 bases, with 12 bases left between them. This CDR3 region has 15 residues. The germline V gene encodes CDR1 LGHNA and CDR2 YNFKEQ. The CDR3 region is CASSQEEGASNEQFF. For the CDR3, the DNA is TGTGCCAGCAGCCAAGAAGAGGGAGCCTCCAATGAGCAGTTCTTC.

This chain connects TRBV5-6 to TRBJ2-7, with 11 nucleotides matching TRBD1. CDR1 and CDR2 (germline): SGHDT, YYEEEE. CDR3 length: 15 amino acids. Unmatched junction bases numbered 5, after V lost 2 bases and J lost 4 bases. CDR3 in DNA: TGTGCCAGCAGCTTCTGGACAGGGGGCCTGTACGAGCAGTACTTC. It encodes CASSFWTGGLYEQYF.

The J gene is TRBJ1-1, the V gene TRBV7-2, with D possibly TRBD1 on 5 matching bases. The CDR3 consists of 14 residues. Deletions cut 9 bases from V and 1 base from J, with 15 bases between. Per the germline V gene, CDR1 is SGHTA and CDR2 is FQGNSA. The CDR3 reads CASATSGKNTEAFF. The CDR3 bases are TGTGCCAGTGCTACCTCAGGGAAGAACACTGAAGCTTTCTTT.

V and J are TRBV9 and TRBJ2-5, with 8 bases fitting TRBD2. This CDR3 spans 14 amino acids. Unmatched junction bases numbered 2, after V lost 0 bases and J lost 4 bases. Germline V gene data show CDR1 as SGDLS and CDR2 as YYNGEE. The CDR3 protein is CASSVGAGGETQYF. The CDR3 region has the DNA TGTGCCAGCAGCGTAGGGGCGGGGGGAGAGACCCAGTACTTC.

This chain connects TRBV5-6 to TRBJ2-3; D remains unclear. The CDR3 length is 11 residues. V shed 0 bases and J shed 8 bases, with 4 bases lying between them. Germline V CDR1 and CDR2: SGHDT, YYEEEE. The chain's CDR3 is CASSLGGTQYF. In DNA form, the CDR3 reads TGTGCCAGCAGCTTGGGAGGTACGCAGTATTTT.

Notes on this clone: One end of the junction is discordant with germline, which a read error may explain. The chain uses TRBV30 and TRBJ1-3, with 7 bases matching TRBD1. Germline loops: CDR1 GTSNPN, CDR2 SVGIG (reference sequence). The CDR3 sequence is 11 residues long. Written as DNA, the CDR3 is TGTGCCTGGAGTGCCCAGGGGGATCTACGTTTT. It codes for CAWSAQGDLRF. The entire variable domain, with the rest obtained from reference TRBV30 and TRBJ1-3, is as follows: SQTIHQWPATLVQPVGSPLSLECTVEGTSNPNLYWYRQAAGRGLQLLFYSVGIGQISSEVPQNLSASRPQDRQFILSSKKLLLSDSGFYLCAWSAQGDLRFGEGSWLTVV.

The chain joins TRBV18 to TRBJ2-3; 10 bases map to TRBD1. V shed 6 bases, J shed 5 bases, and the junction held 5 bases outside the gene matches. The CDR3 runs to 14 residues. Germline loops: CDR1 KGHSH, CDR2 LQKENI. The CDR3 region has the DNA TGTGCCAGCTCTCGACAGGGGGCAATAGATACGCAGTATTTT. This gives the protein CASSRQGAIDTQYF.

CDR3 residues: CASSFLTGGREKLFF. CDR3 coding DNA: TGTGCCAGCAGCTTTCTGACAGGGGGCCGGGAAAAACTGTTTTTT. V is TRBV5-6 and J is TRBJ1-4, with 10 bases lining up with TRBD1. J was trimmed by 8 bases and V by 2 bases; bases with no gene match: 6. The CDR3 loop spans 15 amino acids. Germline V gene lookup returns CDR1 SGHDT and CDR2 YYEEEE.

The chain is built from TRBV4-2 and TRBJ2-1; 10 bases agree with TRBD2. The CDR3 consists of 16 residues. Germline trimming cut 0 bases from V and 7 bases from J; bases unmatched to any gene: 6. The germline V gene encodes CDR1 LGHNA and CDR2 YNFKEQ. In DNA form, the CDR3 reads TGTGCCAGCAGCCAAGATTCGGGAGCGGGAGGGAATGAGCAGTTCTTC. It codes for CASSQDSGAGGNEQFF.

This clone was seen only a few times. This chain links TRBV9 with TRBJ1-1; D remains unclear. Trimming took off 3 bases at V and 0 bases at J, with 6 bases between the two ends. Looked up from germline, CDR1 is SGDLS and CDR2 is YYNGEE. The CDR3 spans 13 residues. The CDR3 DNA reads TGTGCCAGCAGCGCGCTAATGAACACTGAAGCTTTCTTT. Amino acids: CASSALMNTEAFF. Using reference TRBV9 and TRBJ1-1 for the parts outside the CDR3, the full variable domain is DSGVTQTPKHLITATGQRVTLRCSPRSGDLSVYWYQQSLDQGLQFLIQYYNGEERAKGNILERFSAQQFPDLHSELNLSSLELGDSALYFCASSALMNTEAFFGQGTRLTVV.

Concerning this clone itself: Other DNA sequences within the sample encode an identical CDR3. This chain joins TRBV5-1 and TRBJ2-5, with TRBD1 matching 7 bases. The junction had 2 bases not matched to a gene; V was cut back by 0 bases and J by 0 bases. The CDR3 length is 15 residues. CDR1 and CDR2 (germline): SGHRS, YFSETQ. In DNA, the CDR3 is TGCGCCAGCAGCTTGGCCGACAGGGACCAAGAGACCCAGTACTTC. It yields the protein CASSLADRDQETQYF.

The J gene is TRBJ1-4, the V gene TRBV2; a weak D match, TRBD1 (6 bases). The CDR3 contains 13 residues. Germline V gene sequence: CDR1 SNHLY, CDR2 FYNNEI. Trimming pared 7 bases from V and 8 bases from J, leaving 14 bases between. Here the CDR3 reads CASKIQGREKLFF. The CDR3 DNA is TGTGCCAGCAAGATACAGGGTAGAGAAAAACTGTTTTTT.

This chain uses TRBV6-5 with TRBJ2-2, with D uncertain. The ends were cut back, 10 bases at V and 6 bases at J, with 12 bases in the middle. Germline V gene lookup returns CDR1 MNHEY and CDR2 SVGAGI. The CDR3 has 12 residues. CDR3 in DNA: TGTGCCACCCGACGAGGATCCGGGGAGCTGTTTTTT. This translates into CATRRGSGELFF.

V gene TRBV5-1 combines with J gene TRBJ2-5; the match to TRBD1 covers 7 bases. The J call may be faulty, since TRBJ2-7 better matches the DNA end. The CDR3 covers 16 residues. The germline V gene encodes CDR1 SGHRS and CDR2 YFSETQ. CDR3 amino acids: CASSLGDSYWAYEQYF. CDR3 nucleotides: TGCGCCAGCAGCCTAGGGGACAGCTACTGGGCCTACGAGCAGTACTTC.

The chain recombines TRBV5-1 with TRBJ2-7; D gene unclear. The germline V gene encodes CDR1 SGHRS and CDR2 YFSETQ. This CDR3 comprises 12 residues. Trimming removed 0 bases from V and 6 bases from J, with 7 bases in between. The CDR3 sequence: CASSLEGLEQYF. Written as DNA, the CDR3 is TGCGCCAGCAGCTTGGAGGGTCTCGAGCAGTACTTC.

This chain links TRBV7-9 with TRBJ1-6; 7 nucleotides align to TRBD1. This CDR3 region has 14 residues. Germline V gives CDR1 SEHNR, CDR2 FQNEAQ (reference sequence). V gave up 4 bases and J gave up 4 bases; unmatched junction bases: 1. The CDR3 is CASSSGQYNSPLHF. CDR3 sequence (DNA): TGTGCCAGCAGCTCGGGACAGTATAATTCACCCCTCCACTTT.

This clone was seen a handful of times. V is TRBV4-1 and J is TRBJ1-5; no clear D. V was trimmed by 1 base and J by 6 bases, leaving 10 bases between them. Per germline, CDR1 MGHRA and CDR2 YSYEKL. The CDR3 runs to 14 residues. The CDR3 sequence is CASSQVVRVQPQHF. The DNA of the CDR3 is TGCGCCAGCAGCCAAGTCGTTCGGGTTCAGCCCCAGCATTTT.

This clone was recorded once. V gene TRBV9 combines with J gene TRBJ2-6; the D is unclear. Germline assignment: CDR1 SGDLS and CDR2 YYNGEE. V shed 0 bases and J shed 0 bases, with 4 bases lying between them. The CDR3 sequence is 15 residues long. Here the CDR3 reads CASSVGISGANVLTF. CDR3 nucleotides: TGTGCCAGCAGCGTAGGTATCTCTGGGGCCAACGTCCTGACTTTC.

This clone was seen more than once but under ten times. V and J are TRBV21-1 and TRBJ2-5; the table's D call, TRBD1, was not checked against the DNA. TRBV21-1 is reported as a pseudogene. The CDR3 sequence is 17 residues long. The CDR3 region is CASSKGGKRGQQETQYF. Written as DNA, the CDR3 is TGTGCCAGCAGCAAAGGAGGTAAACGGGGACAGCAAGAGACCCAGTACTTC.